The rows below give T cell receptor beta chains drawn from one sample of a study of blood T cell repertoires in COVID-19. This table comes from immunoSEQ multiplex PCR, and its TCRdb copy is limited to in-frame clones, with some not included. The sample lists some 190,000 clones, approximately 85% seen once, with approximately 11% in the top ten. Input material: peripheral blood. These receptors were obtained from a human donor with active or convalescent COVID-19. The donor label of this sample is uncertain. Each CDR3 is given with its conserved first and last residue. D genes are given only for firm matches. Size is omitted from some rows. Given values are once, few, many or a class for expanded clones.

D gene: .
V gene: TRBV7-6
clone size: .
J gene: TRBJ1-1
CDR3 protein: CASSLGRLPNTEAFF
CDR3 DNA: TGTGCCAGCAGCTTGGGGAGGCTACCTAACACTGAAGCTTTCTTT

D gene: .
V gene: TRBV28
clone size: .
J gene: TRBJ1-2
CDR3 protein: CASKSGAPDYGYTF
CDR3 DNA: TGTGCCAGCAAGTCTGGGGCGCCAGACTATGGCTACACCTTC

D gene: TRBD1
V gene: TRBV19
clone size: few
J gene: TRBJ1-2
CDR3 protein: CASSIGGQGAIRGYTF
CDR3 DNA: TGTGCCAGTAGTATTGGTGGACAGGGGGCGATTCGTGGCTACACCTTC

D gene: .
V gene: TRBV30
clone size: few
J gene: TRBJ2-4
CDR3 protein: CAWTGGGKAKNIQYF
CDR3 DNA: TGTGCCTGGACGGGAGGGGGCAAGGCCAAAAACATTCAGTACTTC

D gene: .
V gene: TRBV19
clone size: .
J gene: TRBJ1-2
CDR3 protein: CASSISHRVTLNYGYTF
CDR3 DNA: TGTGCCAGTAGCATATCCCACAGGGTAACTCTTAACTATGGCTACACCTTC

D gene: .
V gene: TRBV12-1
clone size: few
J gene: TRBJ2-2
CDR3 protein: CASSPLLHPGELFF
CDR3 DNA: TGTGCCAGCAGCCCACTTTTGCATCCCGGGGAGCTGTTTTTT

D gene: .
V gene: TRBV6-1
clone size: once
J gene: TRBJ1-4
CDR3 protein: CASSENGNEKLFF
CDR3 DNA: TGTGCCAGCAGTGAAAACGGGAATGAAAAACTGTTTTTT

D gene: TRBD1
V gene: TRBV12-5
clone size: .
J gene: TRBJ2-5
CDR3 protein: CASGLVQTGGRGTQYF
CDR3 DNA: TGTGCTAGTGGTTTGGTACAAACAGGGGGTAGGGGGACCCAGTACTTC

D gene: .
V gene: TRBV6-5
clone size: .
J gene: TRBJ2-2
CDR3 protein: CASSYSVLSGELFF
CDR3 DNA: TGTGCCAGCAGCTATAGCGTTCTCTCCGGGGAGCTGTTTTTT

D gene: .
V gene: TRBV7-6
clone size: .
J gene: TRBJ2-5
CDR3 protein: CASSLAAQGRGETQYF
CDR3 DNA: TGTGCCAGCAGCTTAGCCGCCCAGGGGAGAGGAGAGACCCAGTACTTC

D gene: .
V gene: TRBV18
clone size: .
J gene: TRBJ1-1
CDR3 protein: CASSPKAGLTEAFF
CDR3 DNA: TGTGCCAGCTCACCGAAGGCAGGGTTAACTGAAGCTTTCTTT

D gene: .
V gene: TRBV4-1
clone size: .
J gene: TRBJ2-2
CDR3 protein: CASSQDALLVLTGELFF
CDR3 DNA: TGCGCCAGCAGCCAAGATGCCCTACTAGTGCTCACCGGGGAGCTGTTTTTT

D gene: .
V gene: TRBV28
clone size: .
J gene: TRBJ2-7
CDR3 protein: CASSQTGPYEQYF
CDR3 DNA: TGTGCCAGCAGTCAAACAGGGCCCTACGAGCAGTACTTC

D gene: .
V gene: TRBV7-2
clone size: few
J gene: TRBJ2-2
CDR3 protein: CASNKNWARTGELFF
CDR3 DNA: TGTGCCAGCAACAAAAACTGGGCGCGCACCGGGGAGCTGTTTTTT